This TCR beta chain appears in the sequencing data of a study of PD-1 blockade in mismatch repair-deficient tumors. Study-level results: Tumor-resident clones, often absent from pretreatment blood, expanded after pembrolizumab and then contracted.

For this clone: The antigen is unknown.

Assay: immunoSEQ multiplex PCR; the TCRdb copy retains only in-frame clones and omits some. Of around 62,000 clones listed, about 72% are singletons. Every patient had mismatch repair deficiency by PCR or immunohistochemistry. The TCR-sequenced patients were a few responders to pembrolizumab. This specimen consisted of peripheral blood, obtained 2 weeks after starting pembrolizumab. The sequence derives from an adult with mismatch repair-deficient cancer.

CDR3 sequence (DNA): TGTGCCAGCAGCTCCAGGGTTCTTTCCTACGAGCAGTACTTC. Encoded protein: CASSSRVLSYEQYF. The rearrangement links TRBV7-2 to TRBJ2-7; tentatively, D is TRBD1 (5 bases). Deletions cut 4 bases from V and 1 base from J, with 11 bases between. This CDR3 is 14 amino acids long. Germline V gives CDR1 SGHTA, CDR2 FQGNSA. Full variable domain (remainder filled in from reference TRBV7-2 and TRBJ2-7): GAGVSQSPSNKVTEKGKDVELRCDPISGHTALYWYRQSLGQGLEFLIYFQGNSAPDKSGLPSDRFSAERTGGSVSTLTIQRTQQEDSAVYLCASSSRVLSYEQYFGPGTRLTVT.